This TCR beta chain was obtained from a study of sequential checkpoint blockade in melanoma. Turning to the study itself: First-line arms were nivolumab then ipilimumab, or the reverse, randomized 1:1. Both treatment sequences were followed by maintenance nivolumab.

TCRdb's copy holds only in-frame clones and misses some; the assay was immunoSEQ multiplex PCR. Of around 20,000 clones in the sample, approximately 79% are singletons; the top ten hold around 30%. Treatment described: randomized to nivolumab then ipilimumab (arm A) or the reverse (arm B). Patients had received no earlier DNA-damaging chemotherapy. Sorted cells were live CD3+CD8+, lacking CD19 and CD56, from PBMCs. The V gene's germline CDR1 is LGHNA and CDR2 YSLEER. The junction had 7 bases not matched to a gene; V was cut back by 1 base and J by 5 bases. The CDR3 is 15 amino acids. V is TRBV4-3 and J is TRBJ2-5; 7 positions match TRBD2. This clonotype was sampled from a human donor with melanoma. Sample: CD8+ T cells sorted from blood (inferred from file names), taken from a patient given nivolumab and ipilimumab in sequence. The CDR3 coding sequence is TGCGCCAGCAGCCAAGTATTGTTTAGCGGGGAGACCCAGTACTTC. Translated: CASSQVLFSGETQYF.